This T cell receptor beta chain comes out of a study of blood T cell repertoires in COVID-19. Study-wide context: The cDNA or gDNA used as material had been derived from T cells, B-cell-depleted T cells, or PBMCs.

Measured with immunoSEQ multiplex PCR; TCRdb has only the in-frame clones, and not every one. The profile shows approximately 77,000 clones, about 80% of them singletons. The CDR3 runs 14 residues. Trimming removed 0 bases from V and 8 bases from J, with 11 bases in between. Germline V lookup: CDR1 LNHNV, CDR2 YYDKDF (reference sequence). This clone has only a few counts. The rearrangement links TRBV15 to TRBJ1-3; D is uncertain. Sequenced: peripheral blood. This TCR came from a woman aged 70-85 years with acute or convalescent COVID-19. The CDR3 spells CATSRDRERDTIYF. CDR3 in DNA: TGTGCCACCAGCAGAGATCGAGAGAGGGACACCATATATTTT.